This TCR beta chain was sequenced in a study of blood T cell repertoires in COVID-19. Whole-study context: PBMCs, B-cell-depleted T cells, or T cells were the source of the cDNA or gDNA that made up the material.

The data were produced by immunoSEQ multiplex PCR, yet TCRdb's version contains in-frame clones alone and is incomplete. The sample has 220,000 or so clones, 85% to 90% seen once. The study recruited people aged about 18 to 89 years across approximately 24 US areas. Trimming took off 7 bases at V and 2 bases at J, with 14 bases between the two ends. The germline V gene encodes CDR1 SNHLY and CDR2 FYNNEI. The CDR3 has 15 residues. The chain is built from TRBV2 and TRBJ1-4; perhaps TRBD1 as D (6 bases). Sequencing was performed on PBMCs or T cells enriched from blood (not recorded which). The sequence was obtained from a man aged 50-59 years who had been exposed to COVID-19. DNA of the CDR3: TGTGCCAGCACCCAACAGGGTATCACTAATGAAAAACTGTTTTTT. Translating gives CASTQQGITNEKLFF.